This T cell receptor beta chain was observed in a study of early T cells in non-severe SARS-CoV-2 infection. Study observations and caveats: Matching results from VDJdb favored anti-spike CD8 responses, leaving private and CD4 specificities undetected.

Germline V gene sequence: CDR1 SGHTA, CDR2 FQGNSA. V lost 4 bases and J lost 4, with 7 bases in between. The length of the CDR3 is 12 residues. TCRdb fed the 5' RACE reads into MiXCR, producing one record per CDR3 protein. The sample consists of roughly 31,000 distinct CDR3 sequences, under 10% of them appearing once. Of note for this clonotype: Its cognate antigen is unknown.

Sample: whole blood. The chain is built from TRBV7-2 and TRBJ1-2; D may be TRBD1 (6 bases). This receptor was identified in an adult who was a healthcare worker with PCR-confirmed SARS-CoV-2 infection or an uninfected control (not recorded which). DNA for the CDR3: TGTGCCAGCAGCTCGACAGGCTATGGCTACACCTTC. Translation gives CASSSTGYGYTF.